The 32 T cell receptor beta chains in this list originate from one sample, sequenced in a study of cytomegalovirus exposure and HLA in healthy donors. The PCR had 60 Vbeta and 13 Jbeta primers. This table comes from immunoSEQ multiplex PCR, and its TCRdb copy is limited to in-frame clones, with some not included. The profile shows 150,000 to 200,000 clones, roughly 73% of them singletons. The specimen was PBMCs. The receptors originated from a woman under 40 in good health and CMV-seronegative.

This clone was detected only once. This chain joins TRBV27 and TRBJ2-7, with 7 bases aligning to TRBD1. This CDR3 is built from 14 residues. Losses at the gene ends were 6 bases for V and 3 bases for J; bases not matched to a gene: 8. Germline V gene sequence: CDR1 MNHEY, CDR2 SMNVEV (reference sequence). CDR3 loop: CASRRPGQYYEQYF. DNA for the CDR3: TGTGCCAGCAGAAGGCCGGGACAGTACTACGAGCAGTACTTC.

The chain employs TRBV18 and TRBJ2-1, with unresolved D. V was clipped by 2 bases and J by 5 bases, with 10 bases between them. The CDR3 spans 14 residues. Germline CDR1 is KGHSH and CDR2 is LQKENI. The CDR3 protein is CASSPDRAHNEQFF. DNA for the CDR3: TGTGCCAGCTCACCAGATCGCGCTCACAATGAGCAGTTCTTC.

This clone has just a few counts. The chain recombines TRBV5-4 with TRBJ2-7; 10 bases map to TRBD1. The CDR3 has 15 amino acids. Per germline, CDR1 SGHNT and CDR2 YYREEE (reference sequence). The junction had 7 bases not matched to a gene; V was cut back by 4 bases and J by 3 bases. CDR3 in DNA: TGTGCCAGCAGCCTACCGGGACAGGGGTTCTACGAGCAGTACTTC. Translating it yields CASSLPGQGFYEQYF.

V usage is TRBV19 and J usage is TRBJ2-1; 12 positions match TRBD2. The CDR3 has 18 amino acids. Germline V gene lookup returns CDR1 LNHDA and CDR2 SQIVND (reference sequence). V lost 3 bases, J lost 1 base, and 7 bases stayed unmatched. The DNA for the CDR3 is TGTGCCAGTAGTATGAGGCTAGCGGGAGGGCCGTCCTACAATGAGCAGTTCTTC. The encoded protein is CASSMRLAGGPSYNEQFF.

The genes are TRBV9 and TRBJ1-6, with 7 bases fitting TRBD1. The CDR3 sequence is 15 residues long. Trimming cost V 4 bases and J 6 bases; bases outside gene matches: 7. The germline gives CDR1 SGDLS, CDR2 YYNGEE. CDR3 protein: CASSPRQGTNSPLHF. The CDR3 coding sequence is TGTGCCAGCAGCCCACGACAGGGAACTAATTCACCCCTCCACTTT.

The chain links TRBV30 to TRBJ1-1; weak D call: TRBD1 (5 bases). This CDR3 spans 12 amino acids. Germline V gene lookup returns CDR1 GTSNPN and CDR2 SVGIG (reference sequence). V was trimmed by 2 bases and J by 10 bases, leaving 14 bases between them. The chain's CDR3 is CAWSLAGLRAFF. DNA of the CDR3: TGTGCCTGGAGTCTGGCGGGACTTAGAGCTTTCTTT.

With regard to this clone: The same CDR3 also results from other DNA sequences found in this sample. V gene TRBV2 combines with J gene TRBJ1-5; weak D call: TRBD1 (6 bases). This CDR3 contains 13 residues. V lost 3 bases, J lost 5 bases, and 8 bases lay in between. In germline, CDR1 is SNHLY, CDR2 FYNNEI. The CDR3, as DNA: TGTGCCAGCAGTGACAGGGGATATCAGCCCCAGCATTTT. This codes for CASSDRGYQPQHF. The whole variable domain, filled in from reference TRBV2 and TRBJ1-5, reads EPEVTQTPSHQVTQMGQEVILRCVPISNHLYFYWYRQILGQKVEFLVSFYNNEISEKSEIFDDQFSVERPDGSNFTLKIRSTKLEDSAMYFCASSDRGYQPQHFGDGTRLSIL.

This chain joins TRBV7-6 and TRBJ2-5; 9 positions match TRBD2. Unmatched junction bases numbered 7, after V lost 2 bases and J lost 0 bases. The CDR3 runs to 17 residues. Germline V lookup: CDR1 SGHVS, CDR2 FNYEAQ. The CDR3 DNA reads TGTGCCAGCAGCTTAATGGGGCGCGGGGGGGACCAAGAGACCCAGTACTTC. Protein product: CASSLMGRGGDQETQYF.

V and J are TRBV7-9 and TRBJ2-1; 8 nucleotides match TRBD2. Germline CDR1 SEHNR, CDR2 FQNEAQ (reference sequence). J was trimmed by 4 bases and V by 3 bases; bases with no gene match: 11. The CDR3 is made up of 17 amino acids. CDR3 sequence reads: CASSLGWDSGAYNEQFF. The CDR3 bases are TGTGCCAGCAGCTTGGGGTGGGATAGCGGGGCATACAATGAGCAGTTCTTC. The whole variable domain, filled in from reference TRBV7-9 and TRBJ2-1, reads DTGVSQNPRHKITKRGQNVTFRCDPISEHNRLYWYRQTLGQGPEFLTYFQNEAQLEKSRLLSDRFSAERPKGSFSTLEIQRTEQGDSAMYLCASSLGWDSGAYNEQFFGPGTRLTVL.

The chain employs TRBV4-1 and TRBJ2-3; D is possibly TRBD2 (6 bases). Trimming took off 1 base at V and 2 bases at J, with 10 bases between the two ends. The germline V gene encodes CDR1 MGHRA and CDR2 YSYEKL. This CDR3 comprises 15 residues. This CDR3 reads CASSQAGRNTDTQYF. The CDR3 bases are TGCGCCAGCAGCCAAGCGGGGAGGAACACAGATACGCAGTATTTT.

V and J are TRBV6-5 and TRBJ1-6; 8 bases are shared with TRBD1. V lost 7 bases to trimming and J lost 6 bases; unmatched junction nucleotides: 8. The CDR3 is made up of 15 amino acids. CDR1 MNHEY and CDR2 SVGAGI come from the germline V gene. This CDR3 reads CASTLPQGANSPLHF. CDR3 nucleotide sequence: TGTGCCAGCACTCTACCTCAGGGGGCTAATTCACCCCTCCACTTT.

A few counts support this clone. The V and J genes are TRBV5-1 and TRBJ1-1; TRBD1 matches at 7 bases. The germline gives CDR1 SGHRS, CDR2 YFSETQ. This CDR3 contains 15 residues. V shed 5 bases and J 6 bases; nucleotides not matched to a gene: 13. The CDR3 sequence: CASRRQGENLAEAFF. The CDR3 coding sequence is TGCGCCAGCAGGAGACAGGGTGAAAATCTTGCTGAAGCTTTCTTT. Together with reference TRBV5-1 and TRBJ1-1, the CDR3 gives the full variable domain: KAGVTQTPRYLIKTRGQQVTLSCSPISGHRSVSWYQQTPGQGLQFLFEYFSETQRNKGNFPGRFSGRQFSNSRSEMNVSTLELGDSALYLCASRRQGENLAEAFFGQGTRLTVV.

This chain connects TRBV4-3 to TRBJ2-6, with no clear D. Per the germline V gene, CDR1 is LGHNA and CDR2 is YSLEER. This CDR3 has 18 residues. Trimming cost V 0 bases and J 2 bases, with 14 bases left between them. DNA of the CDR3: TGCGCCAGCAGCCAAGAACTTGGCAGCGTCCCTGGGGCCAACGTCCTGACTTTC. Residues: CASSQELGSVPGANVLTF.

The J gene is TRBJ2-5, the V gene TRBV10-2, with 10 positions matching TRBD2. The V segment lost 6 bases and the J segment 4 bases; nucleotides outside the gene matches: 8. The CDR3 contains 15 residues. Germline CDR1 WSHSY, CDR2 SAAADI. As DNA, the CDR3 is TGCGCCAGCAGCGAGAGCGGGGGGGCCAGAGAGACCCAGTACTTC. Translation: CASSESGGARETQYF.

The chain is built from TRBV29-1 and TRBJ2-1; the match to TRBD2 covers 15 bases. From germline, CDR1 is SQVTM and CDR2 ANQGSEA. CDR3 size: 16 residues. The junction had 8 bases not matched to a gene; V was cut back by 3 bases and J by 8 bases. For the CDR3, the DNA is TGCAGCGTTGATGGACTAGCGGGAGGGCCGTGGGATGAGCAGTTCTTC. This codes for CSVDGLAGGPWDEQFF.

The rearrangement uses TRBV29-1 and TRBJ2-7, with 11 bases matching TRBD1. The CDR3 runs 14 residues. Germline V gene data show CDR1 as SQVTM and CDR2 as ANQGSEA. V shed 7 bases and J 4 bases; nucleotides not matched to a gene: 9. The CDR3 is CSASSGTGGYEQYF. The DNA of the CDR3 is TGCAGCGCCTCATCCGGGACAGGGGGTTACGAGCAGTACTTC.

The chain carries TRBV7-3 and TRBJ1-2; 7 positions match TRBD1. Looked up from germline, CDR1 is SGHTA and CDR2 is FQGTGA. V lost 2 bases to trimming and J lost 2 bases; unmatched junction nucleotides: 5. The CDR3 spans 15 residues. The CDR3 spells CASSLLVGQNYGYTF. CDR3 bases: TGTGCCAGCAGCTTACTGGTGGGACAGAACTATGGCTACACCTTC.

This clone appeared a few times. The chain couples TRBV5-4 to TRBJ1-1, with a tentative D call TRBD1 (6 bases). The CDR3 extends over 15 amino acids. Germline V gene data show CDR1 as SGHNT and CDR2 as YYREEE (reference sequence). The germline V and J ends were trimmed by 3 bases and 6 bases, with 18 bases remaining between them. Written as DNA, the CDR3 is TGTGCCAGCAGCTGGAAACAGGGCATCGTCTCTGAAGCTTTCTTT. It yields the protein CASSWKQGIVSEAFF.

This clone has more than one count but fewer than ten. V and J are TRBV29-1 and TRBJ1-2, with D perhaps matching TRBD1 (5 bases). Germline V gene lookup returns CDR1 SQVTM and CDR2 ANQGSEA. The CDR3 covers 14 residues. Trimming removed 3 bases at V and 1 base at J, with 12 bases between. As DNA, the CDR3 is TGCAGCGTTGAGCCCCTGGGGGGTAACTATGGCTACACCTTC. Residues: CSVEPLGGNYGYTF.

The chain couples TRBV6-6 to TRBJ2-5; TRBD2 matches at 11 bases. The CDR3 consists of 14 residues. The V segment lost 7 bases and the J segment 7 bases; nucleotides outside the gene matches: 8. The germline gives CDR1 MNHNY, CDR2 SVGAGI (reference sequence). The CDR3 DNA follows: TGTGCCAGCATCGTGAATCTAGCGGGGGGGACCCAGTACTTC. Translation gives CASIVNLAGGTQYF.

This chain joins TRBV6-1 and TRBJ2-3; 8 positions match TRBD2. The length of the CDR3 is 17 residues. CDR1 and CDR2 (germline): MNHNS, SASEGT. Losses at the gene ends were 4 bases for V and 2 bases for J; bases not matched to a gene: 11. CDR3 amino acids: CASSVSGGWGYTDTQYF. The CDR3 DNA reads as TGTGCCAGCAGTGTATCGGGGGGGTGGGGGTACACAGATACGCAGTATTTT.

This chain connects TRBV4-1 to TRBJ2-1, with 14 positions matching TRBD2. The CDR3 covers 18 residues. Trimming cost V 3 bases and J 8 bases; bases outside gene matches: 12. The germline CDR1 and CDR2 sequences are MGHRA and YSYEKL. The CDR3 sequence is CASSHFPGTSGRGDEQFF. CDR3 DNA sequence: TGCGCCAGCAGCCATTTCCCCGGGACTAGCGGGAGAGGGGATGAGCAGTTCTTC.

V is TRBV4-1 and J is TRBJ2-5; D gene unclear. The J call is uncertain, as TRBJ2-7 better fits the DNA end. The CDR3 is made up of 13 amino acids. CDR1 is MGHRA, CDR2 YSYEKL, per germline. Here the CDR3 DNA reads TGCGCCAGCAGCCAAGAACCCAATTACGAGCAGTACTTC. It translates to CASSQEPNYEQYF.

The chain combines TRBV11-3 with TRBJ2-2, with D perhaps matching TRBD1 (6 bases). V lost 5 bases and J lost 5, with 18 bases in between. Germline V lookup: CDR1 SGHNT, CDR2 YENEEA. The CDR3 is 16 residues long. The CDR3, as DNA: TGTGCCAGCAGCCCAGGGGCCCCCCCTTTTACCGGGGAGCTGTTTTTT. It specifies CASSPGAPPFTGELFF.

This chain links TRBV27 with TRBJ1-1, with D tentatively TRBD1 (5 bases). Trimming removed 2 bases from V and 5 bases from J, with 12 bases in between. The CDR3 sequence is 14 residues long. Per the germline V gene, CDR1 is MNHEY and CDR2 is SMNVEV (reference sequence). The CDR3 loop is CASSLNSGLTEAFF. The CDR3 DNA is TGTGCCAGCAGTTTAAATTCAGGGCTTACTGAAGCTTTCTTT.

This clone was seen a handful of times. The V call is TRBV9, the J call TRBJ2-7; 8 nucleotides agree with TRBD2. This CDR3 is 15 amino acids long. CDR1 SGDLS and CDR2 YYNGEE come from the germline V gene. Trimming took 4 bases from V and 5 from J; bases not matched to a gene: 11. The CDR3, as DNA: TGTGCCAGCAGCCCCGGGGGGGCCCATAGCCACGAGCAGTACTTC. Translating it yields CASSPGGAHSHEQYF.

This chain connects TRBV5-1 to TRBJ2-1; D is possibly TRBD1 (6 bases). Trimming shortened V by 1 base and J by 5 bases, and 13 bases separated the two germline ends. The CDR3 sequence is 15 residues long. Germline loops: CDR1 SGHRS, CDR2 YFSETQ. The CDR3 region has the DNA TGCGCCAGCAGCTTGTCCAGGGGATCCCACAATGAGCAGTTCTTC. Translated, it gives CASSLSRGSHNEQFF.

The chain employs TRBV19 and TRBJ2-5; D remains ambiguous. The assigned J gene may be wrong: the sequence end matches TRBJ2-7 better. Germline CDR1 is LNHDA and CDR2 is SQIVND (reference sequence). The CDR3 totals 14 residues. CDR3 nucleotides: TGTGCCAGTAGTATAGCGGTGAGCTCCTACGAGCAGTACTTC. Encoded protein: CASSIAVSSYEQYF.

The chain combines TRBV2 with TRBJ1-2; tentative D call: TRBD1 (5 bases). The germline V gene has CDR1 SNHLY and CDR2 FYNNEI. The ends were cut back, 5 bases at V and 5 bases at J, with 12 bases in the middle. The CDR3 has 13 residues. The CDR3 region has the DNA TGTGCCAGCAGTATTGACAGAGAGTATGGCTACACCTTC. Protein product: CASSIDREYGYTF.

This chain connects TRBV18 to TRBJ2-7; 9 bases map to TRBD2. Trimming removed 1 base from V and 0 bases from J; junction bases left unmatched: 4. The CDR3 has 16 amino acids. Per germline, CDR1 KGHSH and CDR2 LQKENI. The CDR3 DNA reads TGTGCCAGCTCACCACGAAGCGGGGGGCTCTCCTACGAGCAGTACTTC. Protein: CASSPRSGGLSYEQYF.

The chain joins TRBV2 to TRBJ1-5; D gene uncertain. V lost 7 bases to trimming and J lost 0 bases, with 10 bases between them. The germline gives CDR1 SNHLY, CDR2 FYNNEI. The CDR3 runs to 14 residues. CDR3 protein: CASTAIYSNQPQHF. CDR3 nucleotides: TGTGCCAGCACCGCGATCTATAGCAATCAGCCCCAGCATTTT.

The gene calls are TRBV4-3 and TRBJ1-1, with 7 bases that match TRBD1. The length of the CDR3 is 15 residues. Germline trimming cut 3 bases from V and 0 bases from J; bases unmatched to any gene: 4. Germline CDR1 is LGHNA and CDR2 is YSLEER. The CDR3 sequence: CASSQSGQLNTEAFF. Here the CDR3 DNA reads TGCGCCAGCAGCCAGTCGGGACAGCTGAACACTGAAGCTTTCTTT.